These T cell receptor beta chains were read from a single sample in a study of molecular identifiers for immune sequencing clone quantification. TCRdb re-called the PCR reads through MiXCR, storing one row per CDR3 protein. This table has over 600,000 distinct CDR3 sequences, around 20% appearing once. Specimen: naive CD8+ T cells from blood, with Jurkat cell RNA spiked in. The receptors shown here come from a human donor in good health. Some libraries in this study had Jurkat cell RNA spiked in. Each CDR3 is given with its conserved first and last residue.

v_gene,CDR3aa
TRBV7-8,CASSLVGGFIEKLFF
TRBV29-1,CSATGQGASGELFF
TRBV6-5,CASSYDQSYEQYF
TRBV3-1,CASSQDSIRTETVYGYTF
TRBV2,CARSERGTAHTGELFF
TRBV2,CASLVGTGNDYEQYF
TRBV7-9,CASSLTGRLSYEQYF
TRBV7-8,CASSPFTRGGNQPQHF
TRBV4-3,CASSQDWTGNTEAFF
TRBV27,CASSAGHNTGETQYF
TRBV20-1,CSAPRGGDTDQPQHF
TRBV4-3,CASSQDATSGRLAQYF
TRBV12-5,CASGNSDSYERYF
TRBV7-9,CASSPFLTTAKNIQYF
TRBV6-1,CASSEARGFSYEQYF
TRBV24-1,CATSEGTPNTGELFF
TRBV12-5,CASGSDRSYEQYF
TRBV7-9,CASTSRIYEQYF
TRBV27,CASSGDGTRGYEQYF
TRBV30,CAWSVFSGNTIYF
TRBV29-1,CSGISGSSHNEQFF
TRBV19,CASSIAQGQGNEQYF
TRBV9,CASSVWASGQYTQYF
TRBV29-1,CSVSSRHPEAFF
TRBV11-2,CASSSLNSGQFF
TRBV7-9,CASSRGYGQGGDEQYF
TRBV20-1,CSAPTPGLADFYEQYF
TRBV7-6,CASSPRQVGGELFF
TRBV7-7,CASSPGTGDYERYF
TRBV6-5,CASSYKLYYNSPLHF
TRBV12-3/TRBV12-4,CASSRERTDTQYF
TRBV7-6,CASSLLGHNEQFF
TRBV7-9,CASSLWTGYVDTEAFF
TRBV11-2,CASSSGGSDTQYF
TRBV19,CASSSPGRANEQYF
TRBV27,CASSLVNPYNEQFF
TRBV7-2,CASSDRLQGLATDTQYF
TRBV19,CASSGIEGEFGAQANYGYTF
TRBV29-1,CSVITGGSYEQYF
TRBV28,CASSFVRGYSPLHF
TRBV24-1,CATSERLAGYTGELFF
TRBV15,CATGSRLQETQYF
TRBV11-2,CASSLVSGSSPDTQYF
TRBV6-2/TRBV6-3,CASSYTAEQYF
TRBV30,CAWTTKPHQSYEQYF
TRBV30,CAWRDSELNYGYTF
TRBV23-1,CASSQSAGNEQFF
TRBV7-3,CASSSLAGNEQYF
TRBV12-3/TRBV12-4,CASSLTQGSDTQYF
TRBV6-6,CASSYRKAYSYEQFF
TRBV20-1,CSARRQGARWYEQYF
TRBV10-2,CASSAGPNQPQHF
TRBV7-9,CASSLRQNPTEAFF
TRBV19,CASSIKGPWQPQHF
TRBV28,CASSFRGRLQPQHF
TRBV7-2,CASSLLLRGGQPQHF
TRBV5-1,CASSLVGEAYGYTF
TRBV4-3,CASSPTLRTGGTGELFF
TRBV19,CASSIDAGSTDTQYF